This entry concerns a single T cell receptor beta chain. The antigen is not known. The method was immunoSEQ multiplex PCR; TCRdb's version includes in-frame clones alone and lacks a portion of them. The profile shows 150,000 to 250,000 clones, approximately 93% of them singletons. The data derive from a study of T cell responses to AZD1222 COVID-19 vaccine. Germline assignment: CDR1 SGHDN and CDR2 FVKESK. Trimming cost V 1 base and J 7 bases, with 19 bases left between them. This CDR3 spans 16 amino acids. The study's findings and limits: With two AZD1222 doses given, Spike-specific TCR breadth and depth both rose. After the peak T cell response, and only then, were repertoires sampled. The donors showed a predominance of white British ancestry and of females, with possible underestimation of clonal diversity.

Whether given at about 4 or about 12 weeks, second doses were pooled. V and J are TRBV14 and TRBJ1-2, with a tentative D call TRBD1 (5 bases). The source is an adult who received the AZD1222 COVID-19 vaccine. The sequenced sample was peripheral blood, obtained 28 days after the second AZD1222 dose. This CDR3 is CASSQATGTLRGGYTF. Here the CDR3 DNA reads TGTGCCAGCAGCCAAGCAACCGGGACCCTTAGAGGTGGCTACACCTTC. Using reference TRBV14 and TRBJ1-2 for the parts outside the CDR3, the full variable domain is EAGVTQFPSHSVIEKGQTVTLRCDPISGHDNLYWYRRVMGKEIKFLLHFVKESKQDESGMPNNRFLAERTGGTYSTLKVQPAELEDSGVYFCASSQATGTLRGGYTFGSGTRLTVV.